This TCR beta chain was recovered during a study of blood T cell repertoires in COVID-19. The wider study: Collection of acute and convalescent COVID-19 samples took place in the United States, Italy and Spain. PBMCs, B-cell-depleted T cells, or T cells were the source of the cDNA or gDNA that made up the material.

As to this clone: An end of the junction does not agree with germline; a read error may underlie this.

This CDR3 is built from 13 residues. In the source study's methods: Estimation of nucleated cell counts relied on the amplification of reference gene primers. Produced via immunoSEQ multiplex PCR; TCRdb's table is partial and in-frame only. For V, J and clone size, that table is used; D and trimming come from the DNA. The sample records 83,000 or so clones, around 80% being singletons. This clonotype originated in a human donor in a cohort sampled during active COVID-19. The sample consisted of peripheral blood. The chain employs TRBV12-3 or TRBV12-4 and TRBJ2-5; 12 bases match TRBD1. The CDR3, as DNA: TGTGCCAGCAGTTTAGCCCGGGACAGGGGGCCGGACTTC. Protein product: CASSLARDRGPDF.